This T cell receptor (beta chain) was profiled in a study of blood T cells in healthy people across ages. Trimming removed 2 bases from V and 0 bases from J, with 14 bases in between. The CDR3 has 18 residues. Germline V gene lookup returns CDR1 MNHEY and CDR2 SMNVEV (reference sequence). Alongside a J-beta primer mix, a sample-barcoded 5' primer served in a second PCR lasting roughly 7 to 11 cycles. MiXCR, run by TCRdb on the 5' RACE reads, gives a single entry per CDR3 protein. Counted here are fewer than 650,000 distinct CDR3 sequences, about 25% occurring once; the ten biggest clones make up 3% to 4%. Another study also made use of these data, one on T cells of mothers and their children. As reported in that work: Reads recorded for TCR beta CDR3 numbered over 9.5 million per mother and about 3 million per child.

The chain has TRBV27 and TRBJ2-6; D may match TRBD1 or TRBD2 (5 bases each). The receptor comes from a boy aged 2 to 10 in good health. Sample: blood. CDR3 in DNA: TGTGCCAGCAGTTTAACCCTGGGACGTCTCTCTGGGGCCAACGTCCTGACTTTC. Translated, it gives CASSLTLGRLSGANVLTF.